The source of this T cell receptor (beta chain) is a study of PD-1 blockade in mismatch repair-deficient tumors. Study findings and constraints: Tumor-resident clones, often undetectable pretreatment in blood, expanded then contracted after pembrolizumab.

Sequencing was performed with immunoSEQ multiplex PCR; in TCRdb, only in-frame clones are kept and a portion is missing. This sample has around 62,000 clones, with 70% to 85% found just once. All patients were mismatch repair deficient, assessed by either PCR or immunohistochemistry. TCRs were sequenced from a few patients responding to pembrolizumab. Note on this clone: What it binds is unknown. The junction departs from the called germline gene at one end, perhaps through a read error.

The clonotype originates from an adult with mismatch repair-deficient cancer. The material was peripheral blood, obtained 2 weeks after starting pembrolizumab.

CDR3 DNA sequence: TGTGCCAGCAGCGTAGCCGGGACTGAAACCTACGAGCAGTACTTC. It codes for CASSVAGTETYEQYF. The rearrangement joins TRBV7-2 to TRBJ2-7; tentative D call: TRBD2 (6 bases). The CDR3 contains 15 residues. Germline loops: CDR1 SGHTA, CDR2 FQGNSA.